This T cell receptor (beta chain) derives from a study of shared T cell receptors in the human thymus (dated by TCRdb to the early 2020s). Regarding the study in general: The study examined how self-reactive, shared T-cell receptor alpha chains are generated in the human thymus.

Trimming at the junction amounts to 4 bases on V and 0 bases on J, and the germline ends lie 9 bases apart. The CDR3 spans 15 residues, from the cysteine through the phenylalanine. The sequence is cut down to CDR3 DNA, 45 bases in frame from base 1. CDR1 and CDR2 (MNHNY, SVGAGI) derive from the germline V gene (reference sequence). About this clone: There is no known antigen for this receptor. No qualities accompany the bases; no much larger clone lies one base away.

The library was made by the immunoSEQ multiplex PCR assay. As stored in TCRdb, this immuneACCESS dataset retains in-frame rearrangements with V and J assigned. A fraction of the clones does not appear; measured against another copy, unresolved V genes explain less than half of the discrepancy, and the remainder lacks a known reason. A total of about 730,000 clones appear in this sample, around 85% of them only once. The ten largest clones represent around 0.01% of the sample. These data also featured in a second study, about human thymus T cells. As the second publication notes: Donors were immunologically healthy infants undergoing open corrective cardiac surgery for congenital heart defects in Finland. Thymus tissue was obtained as surgical resects removed during corrective cardiac surgery. Usage of V and J gene segments appeared to be biased in both the thymic and the peripheral blood repertoires. Highly overlapping thymic TCR repertoires among unrelated individuals were reported in the related research. TCR alpha and beta repertoires from seven to nine infant thymus samples and a few related peripheral blood samples were characterized in the study. The infant donors were about 6 to 244 days old, and the cohort included several males and a couple of females. After being mechanically released from the tissue, thymocytes were kept at -70 degrees C in pellets of about 8.5-32 million cells. A QIAsymphony instrument was used to extract genomic DNA from the frozen cell pellets. The immunoSEQ multiplex PCR assay was used to amplify the TCRB and TCRAD loci from a standardized quantity of quality-controlled genomic DNA. The amplicons covered the V(D)J region and were long enough to include the CDR3 and to identify the V and J genes. Through the commercial immunoSEQ service, the amplicons were sequenced on an Illumina platform. Corrections for primer bias and sequencing errors followed previously described methods, while TCRAD and TCRB definitions were based on the IMGT database. The repertoires were analysed using immunoSEQ Analyzer 3.0 and VDJTools for basic statistics, V/J segment usage, diversity estimates, rarefaction and pairwise overlap. Chao1, ChaoE, Efron-Thisted, Shannon and inverse Simpson indices were used to estimate diversity, which was also estimated on datasets down-sampled to the smallest sample. Repertoire overlap used strict matching of CDR3 nucleotide sequence, V gene and J gene, with Jaccard-based multidimensional scaling clustering. Thymus samples yielded on average about 810,000 unique TCRB clonotypes, compared with roughly 76,000 from blood samples.

The chain employs TRBV6-6 and TRBJ2-2, with no confident D gene call. The TCR comes from a girl less than two years old with a congenital heart defect. Donor details come from another sample of the same person, matched by shared clones. Sequencing was carried out using thymocytes. The CDR3 reads as follows: CASSFWRANTGELFF. The nucleotide sequence is given as TGTGCCAGCAGTTTTTGGAGAGCGAACACCGGGGAGCTGTTTTTT.